The rows below give T cell receptor beta chains drawn from one sample of a study of T cell responses to AZD1222 COVID-19 vaccine. Sequenced by immunoSEQ multiplex PCR; TCRdb stores in-frame clones only, minus some. The top ten clones hold approximately 5.2% of a sample with about 88,000 clones, approximately 91% of them seen once. Sequencing used peripheral blood, obtained 28 days after the second AZD1222 dose. The receptors were gathered from an adult who received the AZD1222 COVID-19 vaccine. The CDR3 runs from the conserved cysteine through the conserved F or W. The order of the fields is clone size, D gene, V gene, CDR3 length, J gene, CDR3 DNA, CDR3 protein. The D gene is left open where the match is weak. Rows give clone size only sometimes, using once, few, many, or a class for an expanded clone.

.,.,TRBV9,15,TRBJ1-1,TGTGCCAGCAGCGTAGCTGTAGGGAGGAACACTGAAGCTTTCTTT,CASSVAVGRNTEAFF
.,TRBD1,TRBV5-1,15,TRBJ2-7,TGCGCCAGCAGCTTCGCCGGGACAGTAAACTACGAGCAGTACTTC,CASSFAGTVNYEQYF
.,.,TRBV7-9,17,TRBJ1-3,TGTGCCAGCAGCTTACTGCCCGGGGAACTCCCTGGAAACACCATATATTTT,CASSLLPGELPGNTIYF
.,TRBD1,TRBV18,17,TRBJ2-7,TGTGCCAGCTCAAGATTAGGACAGGGGGACGGAACCTACGAGCAGTACTTC,CASSRLGQGDGTYEQYF
.,.,TRBV10-3,12,TRBJ2-7,TGTGCCATCAGTGAGGAACTCAACGAGCAGTACTTC,CAISEELNEQYF
.,.,TRBV7-2,13,TRBJ2-1,TGTGCCAGCAGCTTAGGACCCGCCAATGAGCAGTTCTTC,CASSLGPANEQFF
.,.,TRBV10-1,15,TRBJ2-5,TGCGCCAGCAGTGGCGGGGACCCCCTCGGAGAGACCCAGTACTTC,CASSGGDPLGETQYF
.,TRBD2,TRBV27,16,TRBJ2-1,TGTGCCAGCACTGGACTAGCGGGGTTCTCCTACAATGAGCAGTTCTTC,CASTGLAGFSYNEQFF
once,.,TRBV2,13,TRBJ1-6,TGTGCCAGCAAGCCACAGGTTGAAGTACCCCTCCACTTT,CASKPQVEVPLHF
once,.,TRBV6-5,15,TRBJ1-2,TGTGCCAGCAGTTCACTCACAGCCAACGACTATGGCTACACCTTC,CASSSLTANDYGYTF
.,.,TRBV11-2,13,TRBJ2-7,TGTGCCAGCACCGACACTAGCTCCTACGAGCAGTACTTC,CASTDTSSYEQYF
.,.,TRBV19,12,TRBJ1-2,TGTGCCAGTAGAACAGCGGAGGGCGGCTACACCTTC,CASRTAEGGYTF
few,.,TRBV9,16,TRBJ1-1,TGTGCCAGCAGCGTAGATGGCAGGGGATTGAACACTGAAGCTTTCTTT,CASSVDGRGLNTEAFF
.,.,TRBV5-1,15,TRBJ2-1,TGCGCCAGCGCCCCGGAGTTCATCTCCTACAATGAGCAGTTCTTC,CASAPEFISYNEQFF
.,.,TRBV6-2/TRBV6-3,17,TRBJ2-1,TGTGCCAGCAGTTACTCGGTTGACAGGAGCTCCTACAATGAGCAGTTCTTC,CASSYSVDRSSYNEQFF
.,.,TRBV2,13,TRBJ2-7,TGTGCCAGCAGTGAATCGTCGGTCTACGAGCAGTACTTC,CASSESSVYEQYF
.,.,TRBV4-1,16,TRBJ1-2,TGCGCCAGCAGCCAAGATGGGGCAGCCCTACTCGGGGGCTACACCTTC,CASSQDGAALLGGYTF
.,TRBD2,TRBV5-1,15,TRBJ2-3,TGCGCCAGCAGCGCAATAGCGGGGGGTACAGATACGCAGTATTTT,CASSAIAGGTDTQYF
.,.,TRBV19,15,TRBJ2-4,TGTGCCAGTAGTACAGCTGCCCTAGCCAAAAACATTCAGTACTTC,CASSTAALAKNIQYF
once,TRBD1,TRBV11-2,15,TRBJ2-7,TGTGCCAGCAGTTCTGCCGGGACAGGTACCTACGAGCAGTACTTC,CASSSAGTGTYEQYF
.,.,TRBV18,15,TRBJ1-4,TGTGCCAGCTCACCCACCGGGGGTACTAATGAAAAACTGTTTTTT,CASSPTGGTNEKLFF
.,.,TRBV2,16,TRBJ2-2,TGTGCCAGCACAAGTACAGGGCGTACGAACACCGGGGAGCTGTTTTTT,CASTSTGRTNTGELFF
few,.,TRBV2,13,TRBJ1-4,TGTGCCAGCAGTCGGACAAGAAATGAAAAACTGTTTTTT,CASSRTRNEKLFF
.,.,TRBV15,11,TRBJ2-2,TGTGCCACCAGCAGAACCGGGGAGCTGTTTTTT,CATSRTGELFF
.,.,TRBV5-4,16,TRBJ2-5,TGTGCCAGCAGCTTGACAGGGAGGTACGGCGGAGAGACCCAGTACTTC,CASSLTGRYGGETQYF
.,.,TRBV7-3,12,TRBJ2-2,TGTGCCAGCAGCTTAAGGGTCGGGGAGCTGTTTTTT,CASSLRVGELFF